This T cell receptor beta chain came from a study of blood T cell repertoires in COVID-19. Across the study: Italy, Spain and the United States were the sources of the convalescent and acute COVID-19 samples. PBMCs, B-cell-depleted T cells, or T cells were the source of the cDNA or gDNA that made up the material.

The repertoire was sequenced with immunoSEQ multiplex PCR; TCRdb's copy has only in-frame clones and lacks some. The sample lists hundreds of thousands of clones; over 70% were seen once. CDR3 length: 14 residues. Per germline, CDR1 GTSNPN and CDR2 SVGIG (reference sequence). J lost 4 bases, V lost 4 bases, and 9 bases had no gene match. The J gene is TRBJ1-2, the V gene TRBV30; 7 bases match TRBD1. This clonotype was sampled from a woman in her thirties or forties who had recovered from COVID-19. The sequenced material came from peripheral blood. The CDR3 spells CAWKPLRDSYGYTF. In DNA form, the CDR3 reads TGTGCCTGGAAACCCCTCCGGGACAGCTATGGCTACACCTTC.